A single sample gave rise to the 24 T cell receptor beta chains below, sequenced in a study of shared clonotypes between healthy human individuals. TCRdb keeps only in-frame clones here, not all; method: immunoSEQ multiplex PCR. The sample has about 2.4 million clones; around 94% are singletons. Sample: naive CD4+ T cells sorted from blood. Subset indicated: CD45RA+ positively selected. The source is a man aged 18-30 years in good health.

Concerning this clone itself: This sequence may be a read error, since a much larger clone differs from it by one base. Other DNA sequences in this sample translate to the same CDR3. The chain combines TRBV7-9 with TRBJ2-5; D gene uncertain. CDR3 length equals 11 residues. CDR1 and CDR2 (germline): SEHNR, FQNEAQ (reference sequence). The V end lost 5 bases, the J end lost 4 bases, and 5 bases lay between the germline ends. DNA of the CDR3: TGTGCCAGCAGCGTCGGAGAGACCCAGTACTTC. It yields the protein CASSVGETQYF.

The chain links TRBV7-9 to TRBJ1-1, with 10 nucleotides matching TRBD1. The germline gives CDR1 SEHNR, CDR2 FQNEAQ (reference sequence). The CDR3 has 15 amino acids. With V trimmed by 1 base and J by 3 bases, 2 bases remained unmatched. The CDR3 nucleotides read TGTGCCAGCAGCTTAGGACAGGGGGCGGACACTGAAGCTTTCTTT. This codes for CASSLGQGADTEAFF.

The chain employs TRBV18 and TRBJ2-6; maybe TRBD1 (6 bases). The germline V gene encodes CDR1 KGHSH and CDR2 LQKENI. The CDR3 has 17 residues. Between the trimmed V and J ends, which lost 6 bases and 0 bases, there was a span of 15 bases. This CDR3 reads CASSPRDKSSGANVLTF. As DNA, the CDR3 is TGTGCCAGCTCCCCCCGGGACAAGAGCTCTGGGGCCAACGTCCTGACTTTC.

The J gene is TRBJ1-5, the V gene TRBV7-2; 10 nucleotides match TRBD1. The germline V gene encodes CDR1 SGHTA and CDR2 FQGNSA. After removal of 1 base from V and 2 bases from J, the junction contained 8 bases not matched to a gene. The CDR3 length is 18 residues. The chain's CDR3 is CASSLGDRGDRGNQPQHF. CDR3 in DNA: TGTGCCAGCAGCTTAGGGGACAGGGGCGACCGGGGCAATCAGCCCCAGCATTTT.

The CDR3 region has the DNA TGTGCCAGCAGCCAACAGATAACAGATACGCAGTATTTT. Amino acids: CASSQQITDTQYF. This rearrangement joins TRBV11-3 to TRBJ2-3; D is uncertain. The CDR3 is 13 residues long. Trimming removed 5 bases at V and 3 bases at J, with 9 bases between. Germline CDR1 is SGHNT and CDR2 is YENEEA.

V usage is TRBV5-8 and J usage is TRBJ1-4, with D maybe TRBD1 (5 bases). The CDR3 spans 16 residues. Trimming left V 4 bases short and J 2 bases short, with 15 bases between. Per the germline V gene, CDR1 is SGHTS and CDR2 is YDEGEE. The CDR3 is CASSVKGRTTNEKLFF. CDR3 in DNA: TGTGCCAGCAGCGTTAAGGGACGGACCACTAATGAAAAACTGTTTTTT.

Notes on this clone: Other DNA sequences of this sample code for an identical CDR3. This chain links TRBV6-5 with TRBJ2-1; a possible D gene is TRBD2 (6 bases). CDR3 length: 13 residues. Germline V gene sequence: CDR1 MNHEY, CDR2 SVGAGI. Between the trimmed V and J ends, which lost 6 bases and 4 bases, there was a span of 10 bases. In DNA form, the CDR3 reads TGTGCCAGCAGCCCAGGACTATACAATGAGCAGTTCTTC. It encodes CASSPGLYNEQFF.

This clone appeared once. This chain connects TRBV14 to TRBJ2-2; 7 bases map to TRBD1. Trimming at V came to 3 bases and at J to 2 bases, leaving 18 bases not matched to a gene. Per the germline V gene, CDR1 is SGHDN and CDR2 is FVKESK. The CDR3 has 20 residues. CDR3 sequence (DNA): TGTGCCAGCAGCCATTCGGGGCCATTGACAGGGCCTTTTAACACCGGGGAGCTGTTTTTT. Amino acid sequence: CASSHSGPLTGPFNTGELFF.

The chain combines TRBV4-1 with TRBJ2-3; TRBD1 matches at 12 bases. The V and J ends lost 2 bases and 3 bases, in that order; junction bases with no gene match: 6. Germline V gene sequence: CDR1 MGHRA, CDR2 YSYEKL. The length of the CDR3 is 17 residues. The CDR3 is CASSQIWDRGLTDTQYF. The CDR3 DNA reads as TGCGCCAGCAGCCAAATATGGGACAGGGGGCTTACAGATACGCAGTATTTT.

This clone was seen just once. The chain combines TRBV27 with TRBJ2-2, with D perhaps assigned TRBD1 or TRBD2 (5 bases each). V was clipped by 6 bases and J by 4 bases, with 15 bases between them. The CDR3 spans 15 residues. Germline CDR1 reads MNHEY; CDR2 reads SMNVEV (reference sequence). In nucleotides, the CDR3 is TGTGCCAGCAGGACAACCGGGGCCTTCACCGGGGAGCTGTTTTTT. Translated, it gives CASRTTGAFTGELFF.

This chain joins TRBV5-6 and TRBJ2-3; tentatively, D is TRBD2 (5 bases). Germline values: CDR1 SGHDT, CDR2 YYEEEE. The V and J ends lost 0 bases and 6 bases respectively, with 14 bases between them. The CDR3 length is 15 residues. The CDR3 region is CASSLGTTKRDTQYF. DNA for the CDR3: TGTGCCAGCAGCTTGGGGACGACTAAAAGGGATACGCAGTATTTT.

This sequence joins TRBV4-3 and TRBJ2-1; 8 bases line up with TRBD2. Trimming cost V 0 bases and J 0 bases; bases outside gene matches: 7. The V gene's germline CDR1 is LGHNA and CDR2 YSLEER. The CDR3 extends over 18 amino acids. CDR3 coding DNA: TGCGCCAGCAGCCAAGAAGGAGCGGGAGCAGACTCCTACAATGAGCAGTTCTTC. Translated: CASSQEGAGADSYNEQFF.

CDR3 bases: TGTGCCAGCAGTCAAGGGACAAGCCCTAACGAGCAGTACTTC. Protein sequence: CASSQGTSPNEQYF. The gene calls are TRBV7-2 and TRBJ2-7, with D perhaps matching TRBD1 (6 bases). The V end lost 6 bases, the J end lost 5 bases, and 17 bases lay between the germline ends. Germline lookup yields CDR1 SGHTA and CDR2 FQGNSA. The CDR3 consists of 14 residues.

This chain links TRBV7-2 with TRBJ2-5; 10 bases are shared with TRBD2. Germline-derived CDR1 and CDR2 are SGHTA and FQGNSA. The CDR3 is 16 amino acids. V gave up 1 base and J gave up 2 bases; unmatched junction bases: 4. The CDR3 protein is CASSLGLTSGQETQYF. CDR3 DNA sequence: TGTGCCAGCAGCTTAGGGCTGACTAGCGGGCAAGAGACCCAGTACTTC.

On this clone: The same CDR3 arises from other DNA sequences in this sample as well. The rearrangement links TRBV18 to TRBJ1-1; 8 positions match TRBD1. The germline CDR1 and CDR2 sequences are KGHSH and LQKENI. CDR3 size: 13 residues. With V trimmed by 5 bases and J by 5 bases, 4 bases remained unmatched. CDR3 sequence reads: CASSGTGGTEAFF. CDR3 bases: TGTGCCAGCTCAGGGACAGGTGGGACTGAAGCTTTCTTT.

This chain connects TRBV19 to TRBJ2-1, with unresolved D. CDR1 is LNHDA, CDR2 SQIVND, per germline (reference sequence). The CDR3 sequence is 14 residues long. V was pared by 8 bases and J by 5 bases, with 16 bases between. CDR3 in amino acids: CASRLGSKNNEQFF. The CDR3 DNA reads TGTGCCAGTCGATTGGGAAGCAAGAACAATGAGCAGTTCTTC.

In its sample, this clone was seen once. In DNA, the CDR3 is TGTGCCAGCAGCTGGACGGACGTTAGGTCCTACAATGAGCAGTTCTTC. Protein product: CASSWTDVRSYNEQFF. This chain uses TRBV7-2 with TRBJ2-1; D remains unclear. Per the germline V gene, CDR1 is SGHTA and CDR2 is FQGNSA. V lost 4 bases, J lost 1 base, and 14 bases lay in between. The length of the CDR3 is 16 residues.

Points on this clone: The same CDR3 arises from other DNA sequences in this sample as well. The V gene is TRBV7-2, the J gene TRBJ1-1; the D gene is possibly TRBD1 (6 bases). Trimming removed 1 base at V and 4 bases at J, with 13 bases between. CDR3 length: 15 amino acids. Germline CDR1 and CDR2: SGHTA and FQGNSA. The CDR3 DNA is TGTGCCAGCAGCTTAGTAGGAGGGGGTGGCACTGAAGCTTTCTTT. Translation gives CASSLVGGGGTEAFF.

The genes are TRBV5-1 and TRBJ1-6, with 8 nucleotides matching TRBD1. Germline lookup yields CDR1 SGHRS and CDR2 YFSETQ. This CDR3 has 15 amino acids. With V trimmed by 0 bases and J by 10 bases, 6 bases remained unmatched. The CDR3 DNA reads as TGCGCCAGCAGCTTGGGGGCAGGGGGCGGATCACCCCTCCACTTT. Translating gives CASSLGAGGGSPLHF.

CDR3 protein: CASSEYRGSGNTIYF. CDR3 in DNA: TGTGCCAGCAGTGAATACAGGGGCTCTGGAAACACCATATATTTT. The V gene is TRBV7-9, the J gene TRBJ1-3, with TRBD1 matching 7 bases. Germline loops: CDR1 SEHNR, CDR2 FQNEAQ (reference sequence). The V and J ends lost 6 bases and 0 bases, in that order; junction bases with no gene match: 5. The CDR3 totals 15 residues.

The chain combines TRBV28 with TRBJ1-2; D uncertain. Germline loops: CDR1 MDHEN, CDR2 SYDVKM. Deletions cut 6 bases from V and 7 bases from J, with 6 bases between. The CDR3 spans 10 residues. The CDR3 region has the DNA TGTGCCAGCAGACAGCTTGGCTACACCTTC. The encoded protein is CASRQLGYTF.

The V call is TRBV4-3, the J call TRBJ2-1; D remains unclear. V was clipped by 1 base and J by 2 bases, with 12 bases between them. The CDR3 covers 16 residues. From germline, CDR1 is LGHNA and CDR2 YSLEER. The CDR3 spells CASSQVTAAPYNEQFF. CDR3 in DNA: TGCGCCAGCAGCCAAGTTACAGCTGCTCCCTACAATGAGCAGTTCTTC.

This sequence joins TRBV2 and TRBJ1-2; no clear D. Germline lookup yields CDR1 SNHLY and CDR2 FYNNEI. The V end was cut by 3 bases, the J end by 2 bases, with 10 bases between. The CDR3 runs to 14 residues. The CDR3 region is CASSDRVGNYGYTF. The CDR3 DNA is TGTGCCAGCAGTGACCGGGTAGGAAACTATGGCTACACCTTC.

The CDR3 DNA reads TGTGCCATCAGTGAGTCGAGCGGGACCGCACTTTCCTACGAGCAGTACTTC. This codes for CAISESSGTALSYEQYF. The V gene is TRBV10-3, the J gene TRBJ2-7, with TRBD2 matching 7 bases. Unmatched junction bases numbered 9, after V lost 0 bases and J lost 1 base. CDR1 and CDR2 from the germline V gene are ENHRY and SYGVKD. The CDR3 sequence is 17 residues long.